This TCR beta chain was found in a study of blood T cell repertoires in COVID-19. Study-level information: Sites in the United States, Italy and Spain provided acute and convalescent COVID-19 samples. PBMCs, B-cell-depleted T cells, or T cells were the source of the cDNA or gDNA that made up the material.

Only a few counts were recorded for this clone. Per the original data handling: Reference gene primer amplification yielded estimated nucleated cell counts. Assay used: immunoSEQ multiplex PCR; TCRdb lists only in-frame clones, some missing. V and J calls and clone size are those listed in that table; D and trimming were worked out from the DNA. The sample gives roughly 63,000 clones, about 88% of which show up once; about 21% is in the top ten. The receptor's source is a woman aged 45 to 65 with active or convalescent COVID-19. Specimen: peripheral blood.

The CDR3 DNA reads TGTGCCAGCAGCTCCTACGGGGGGTACGAGCAGTACTTC. It specifies CASSSYGGYEQYF. The chain recombines TRBV5-6 with TRBJ2-7, with 7 nucleotides matching TRBD2. The CDR3 length is 13 residues. J lost 4 bases, V lost 3 bases, and 4 bases had no gene match. Looked up from germline, CDR1 is SGHDT and CDR2 is YYEEEE.